This T cell receptor (beta chain) was found in a study of blood T cell repertoires in COVID-19. Looking at the study overall: T cells, B-cell-depleted T cells, or PBMCs provided the cDNA or gDNA that served as material.

Original analysis: Amplifying reference gene primers gave estimates of nucleated cell counts. Libraries were prepared by immunoSEQ multiplex PCR; TCRdb keeps only in-frame clonotypes and omits some of them. Clonal size and the V and J genes are those of that table, whereas D and trimming came from the DNA. In the table there are about 67,000 clones, 87% of which are singletons. V gave up 4 bases and J gave up 3 bases; unmatched junction bases: 6. The CDR3 sequence is 14 residues long. From germline, CDR1 is SGDLS and CDR2 YYNGEE. The sequence was obtained from a middle-aged man with active COVID-19. The sequencing sample was made of peripheral blood. The chain couples TRBV9 to TRBJ2-7; 8 bases map to TRBD1. For the CDR3, the DNA is TGTGCCAGCAGCCCCAGGACAGGGAACTACGAGCAGTACTTC. Protein: CASSPRTGNYEQYF.